These 2 T cell receptor beta chains were all obtained from the same sample, sequenced in a study of cytomegalovirus exposure and HLA in healthy donors. Use of 60 Vbeta and 13 Jbeta primers characterized the PCR. The repertoire was sequenced with immunoSEQ multiplex PCR; TCRdb's copy has only in-frame clones and lacks some. Its listing shows some 75,000 clones. Sequencing was performed on PBMCs. All receptors derive from a boy under 18 in good health and CMV-seronegative.

The chain joins TRBV4-2 to TRBJ2-1; no clear D gene. This CDR3 is built from 17 residues. From germline, CDR1 is LGHNA and CDR2 YNFKEQ. The V and J ends lost 0 bases and 4 bases respectively, with 16 bases between them. CDR3 loop: CASSQDLLTARYNEQFF. CDR3 nucleotide sequence: TGTGCCAGCAGCCAAGATCTTCTAACCGCTAGGTACAATGAGCAGTTCTTC.

The CDR3 nucleotides are TGTGCCAGCAGCGTCAGGGGTGGGGAGACCCAGTACTTC. Residues: CASSVRGGETQYF. The V call is TRBV7-3, the J call TRBJ2-5; tentative D call: TRBD1 (6 bases). Trimming left V 5 bases short and J 5 bases short, with 12 bases between. The CDR3 has 13 residues. Germline V gives CDR1 SGHTA, CDR2 FQGTGA.